The clone carrying this T cell receptor beta chain was found many times. Its antigen remains unknown. The observed sequence ends 3 residues before the CDR3 terminus, with the missing tail filled in from the germline J gene. This CDR3 is 14 amino acids long. Germline loops: CDR1 SGHTA, CDR2 FQGNSA. These data are taken from a study of T cell clonality in common variable immunodeficiency. Findings and limits, study-wide: Reportedly, TCR beta sequences from common variable immunodeficiency showed fewer deletions and N-nucleotide insertions. Compared with healthy controls, CVID subjects showed increased TCRbeta clonality, mostly in about a third.

Sequencing used immunoSEQ multiplex PCR; TCRdb keeps in-frame clones, though not all of them. The profile covers 40,000 or so clones, none occurring a single time. The sample was peripheral blood mononuclear cells. The receptor was derived from a person aged 18 to 75 in good health. The chain joins TRBV7-2 to TRBJ1-2; 7 nucleotides align to TRBD1. The CDR3 sequence is CASSLVWTGGSYTF. The CDR3 bases that were read are TGTGCCAGCAGCTTAGTATGGACAGGTGGCAGC. Complete variable domain (other parts from reference TRBV7-2 and TRBJ1-2): GAGVSQSPSNKVTEKGKDVELRCDPISGHTALYWYRQSLGQGLEFLIYFQGNSAPDKSGLPSDRFSAERTGGSVSTLTIQRTQQEDSAVYLCASSLVWTGGSYTFGSGTRLTVV.